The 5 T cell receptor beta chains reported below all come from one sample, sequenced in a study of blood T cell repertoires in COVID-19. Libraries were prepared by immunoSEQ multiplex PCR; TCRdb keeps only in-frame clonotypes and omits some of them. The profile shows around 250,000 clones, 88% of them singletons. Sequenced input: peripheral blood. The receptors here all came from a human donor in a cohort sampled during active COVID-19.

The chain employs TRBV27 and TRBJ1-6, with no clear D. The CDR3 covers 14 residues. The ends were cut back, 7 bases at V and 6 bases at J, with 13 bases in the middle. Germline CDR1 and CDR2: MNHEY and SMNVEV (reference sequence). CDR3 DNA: TGTGCCAGCAAGTTCCGGGAGCCTAATTCACCCCTCCACTTT. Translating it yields CASKFREPNSPLHF.

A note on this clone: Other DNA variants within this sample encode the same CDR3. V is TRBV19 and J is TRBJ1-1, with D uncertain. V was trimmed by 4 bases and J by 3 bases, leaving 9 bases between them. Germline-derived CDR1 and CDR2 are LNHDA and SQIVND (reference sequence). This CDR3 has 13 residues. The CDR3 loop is CASSRQADTEAFF. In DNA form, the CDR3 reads TGTGCCAGTAGTAGGCAGGCAGACACTGAAGCTTTCTTT.

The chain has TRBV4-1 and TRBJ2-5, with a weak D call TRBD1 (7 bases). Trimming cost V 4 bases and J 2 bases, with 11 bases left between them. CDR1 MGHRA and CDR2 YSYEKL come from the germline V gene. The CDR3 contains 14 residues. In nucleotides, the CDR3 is TGCGCCAGCAGCCTCGCGGGACAGCAAGAGACCCAGTACTTC. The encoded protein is CASSLAGQQETQYF.

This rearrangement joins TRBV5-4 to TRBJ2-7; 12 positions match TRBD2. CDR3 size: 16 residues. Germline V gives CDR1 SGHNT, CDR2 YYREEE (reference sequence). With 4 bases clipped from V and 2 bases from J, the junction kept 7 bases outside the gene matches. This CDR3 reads CASSTGGLAGTYEQYF. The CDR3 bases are TGTGCCAGCAGCACGGGGGGACTAGCGGGCACCTACGAGCAGTACTTC.

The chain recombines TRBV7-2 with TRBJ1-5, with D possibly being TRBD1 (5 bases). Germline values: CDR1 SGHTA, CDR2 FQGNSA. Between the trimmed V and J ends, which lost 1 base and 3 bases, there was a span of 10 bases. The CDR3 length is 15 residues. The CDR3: CASSLEQVLNQPQHF. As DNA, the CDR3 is TGTGCCAGCAGCTTAGAACAGGTTCTCAATCAGCCCCAGCATTTT. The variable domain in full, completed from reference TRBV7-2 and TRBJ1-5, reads GAGVSQSPSNKVTEKGKDVELRCDPISGHTALYWYRQSLGQGLEFLIYFQGNSAPDKSGLPSDRFSAERTGGSVSTLTIQRTQQEDSAVYLCASSLEQVLNQPQHFGDGTRLSIL.